This T cell receptor beta chain was sequenced for a study of cytomegalovirus exposure and HLA in healthy donors. Whole-study findings and limits: The study labeled 150 to 200 TCR beta chains cytomegalovirus-associated. A few chains linked to CMV were shown in vitro to be specific for CMV antigens.

The data were produced by immunoSEQ multiplex PCR, yet TCRdb's version contains in-frame clones alone and is incomplete. The sample includes roughly 100,000 clones, about 95% of them seen just once. For this clone: Its specificity is unknown.

Sequencing was performed on PBMCs. This sequence was found in a woman aged 18-29 years in good health and CMV-seronegative.

In nucleotides, the CDR3 is TGTGCCAGCAGCTTAGGAGTGAGCACTGAAGCTTTCTTT. It is translated as CASSLGVSTEAFF. V usage is TRBV11-3 and J usage is TRBJ1-1; D unresolved. The CDR3 runs to 13 residues. V gave up 1 base and J gave up 4 bases, with 7 bases separating them. CDR1 and CDR2 (germline): SGHNT, YENEEA. The full variable domain, with the rest looked up from reference TRBV11-3 and TRBJ1-1, is EAGVVQSPRYKIIEKKQPVAFWCNPISGHNTLYWYLQNLGQGPELLIRYENEEAVDDSQLPKDRFSAERLKGVDSTLKIQPAELGDSAVYLCASSLGVSTEAFFGQGTRLTVV.